This TCR beta chain stems from a study of cytomegalovirus exposure and HLA in healthy donors. Points from the study as a whole: The study listed about 150 cytomegalovirus-associated TCR beta chains. Subsequent analysis of the roughly 120 validation repertoires found a tendency for first-cohort TCR clusters to co-occur. Reports credit the classifier with highly specific, highly sensitive diagnosis of cytomegalovirus status.

Of note for this clone: Its antigen is undetermined.

The protocol was immunoSEQ multiplex PCR, while the TCRdb copy is restricted to in-frame clones and leaves out a portion. The repertoire holds 150,000 to 200,000 clones, with about nine tenths as singletons. Trimming left V 2 bases short and J 9 bases short, with 11 bases between. The CDR3 runs 12 residues. The germline gives CDR1 SQVTM, CDR2 ANQGSEA. The J gene is TRBJ1-5, the V gene TRBV29-1; possible D gene TRBD1, 5 bases. Sequenced sample: PBMCs. The sequence was collected from a man aged 18 to 29 in good health and CMV-seropositive. CDR3 in amino acids: CSVESGGGPQHF. In nucleotides, the CDR3 is TGCAGCGTTGAATCCGGCGGGGGGCCCCAGCATTTT.